The TCR beta chain described here comes from a study of a mutant IDH1 vaccine in newly diagnosed glioma. About the study: The start of vaccination came 4-6 weeks after radiotherapy alone, or with temozolomide cycles. The treated population exhibited a male proportion of roughly 60%, a female proportion of about 38%, and a mean age of around 40 years. Previous treatment comprised radiotherapy, temozolomide, or both, mostly both.

General study points: Among top peripheral T cell clonotypes, changes seemed unrelated to pseudoprogression.

A few counts support this clone. The antigen is unknown. The table came from immunoSEQ multiplex PCR; TCRdb's copy has only in-frame clones and leaves some out. Here the sample spans approximately 51,000 clones, more than 70% being singletons. Time point specified: week 5, during vaccination. Vaccination used 300 ug of mutant IDH1 20-mer peptide per dose, with topical imiquimod. Trimming took off 4 bases at V and 4 bases at J, with 7 bases between the two ends. Germline loops: CDR1 GTSNPN, CDR2 SVGIG (reference sequence). The length of the CDR3 is 11 residues. The chain employs TRBV30 and TRBJ1-2; D gene uncertain. The sample consisted of PBMCs, taken from a glioma patient whose treatment included an IDH1 peptide vaccine. This TCR was recovered from a middle-aged woman with glioma. CDR3 sequence: CAWKPGYGYTF. The CDR3 DNA sequence: TGTGCCTGGAAACCGGGCTATGGCTACACCTTC.